The 5 T cell receptor beta chains given below trace back to one sample, sequenced in a study of regulatory T cells in long-lasting Graves disease. Assembly of TCR beta libraries relied on iRepertoire HTBI primers together with Arm-PCR of CDR3 regions. TCRdb itself ran the multiplex PCR reads through MiXCR, one entry per CDR3 protein. The sample has about 470,000 distinct CDR3 sequences, more than 20% seen once; the top ten hold about 8.3%. Time point: persistent/refractory GD, antithyroid drugs over 5 years with positive TRAb. RNA extracted from PBMCs served as the sequencing template. Specimen: peripheral blood mononuclear cells (PBMCs), collected when the disease was refractory, from a patient treated with antithyroid drugs. These receptors were obtained from a female donor with Graves disease.

There are a few counts of this clonotype. This chain links TRBV5-5 with TRBJ2-4; 7 bases are shared with TRBD1. The junction had 7 bases not matched to a gene; V was cut back by 1 base and J by 0 bases. CDR1 and CDR2 (germline): SGHKS, YYEKEE (reference sequence). The CDR3 runs 17 residues. The chain's CDR3 is CASSLSETGIAKNIQYF. The CDR3 nucleotides read TGTGCCAGCAGCTTGTCCGAGACAGGGATAGCCAAAAACATTCAGTACTTC. Using reference TRBV5-5 and TRBJ2-4 for the parts outside the CDR3, the full variable domain is DAGVTQSPTHLIKTRGQQVTLRCSPISGHKSVSWYQQVLGQGPQFIFQYYEKEERGRGNFPDRFSARQFPNYSSELNVNALLLGDSALYLCASSLSETGIAKNIQYFGAGTRLSVL.

There are many counts of this clonotype. The V call is TRBV11-2, the J call TRBJ1-1; D is unclear. V shed 1 base and J shed 4 bases, with 19 bases lying between them. There are 17 residues in the CDR3. Per the germline V gene, CDR1 is SGHAT and CDR2 is FQNNGV. This chain's CDR3 is CASSLVPQTVPSTEAFF. Here the CDR3 DNA reads TGTGCCAGCAGCTTAGTCCCGCAAACAGTTCCGAGCACTGAAGCTTTCTTT.

There are many counts of this clonotype. The V gene is TRBV6-5, the J gene TRBJ1-1; D ambiguous. This CDR3 has 13 amino acids. V shed 2 bases and J shed 4 bases, with 8 bases lying between them. Per germline, CDR1 MNHEY and CDR2 SVGAGI. The CDR3 DNA is TGTGCCAGCAGTTACGGAGGAAGCACTGAAGCTTTCTTT. Protein sequence: CASSYGGSTEAFF.

This clonotype was seen a few times. The chain recombines TRBV9 with TRBJ2-2, with 9 nucleotides matching TRBD1. This CDR3 is built from 15 residues. The V gene's germline CDR1 is SGDLS and CDR2 YYNGEE. V dropped 4 bases and J dropped 5; count of bases not matched to a gene: 6. CDR3 coding DNA: TGTGCCAGCAGCCCCCAGACAGGGGGGACCGGGGAGCTGTTTTTT. It specifies CASSPQTGGTGELFF.

The table lists this clonotype with a few counts. The J gene is TRBJ2-7, the V gene TRBV6-1; 12 nucleotides line up with TRBD2. Per the germline V gene, CDR1 is MNHNS and CDR2 is SASEGT. The CDR3 covers 13 residues. J lost 7 bases, V lost 6 bases, and 4 bases had no gene match. CDR3 DNA sequence: TGTGCCAGCAGCACCGGACTAGCGGGAGAGCAGTACTTC. It translates to CASSTGLAGEQYF.